The rows below give T cell receptor beta chains drawn from one sample of a study of PD-L1 blockade in urothelial cancer. Some clones are missing from TCRdb's copy, which holds only in-frame ones; the method was immunoSEQ multiplex PCR. This table has about 40,000 clones, about 86% appearing once. Sequenced here: PBMCs, sampled around atezolizumab (anti-PD-L1) treatment. All receptors come from a man aged 55 to 69 with urothelial cancer. Each CDR3 is given with its conserved first and last residue.

>13|TRBV10-3|TRBJ2-1
CAISVGQANEQFF
>13|TRBV5-5|TRBJ1-1
CASSALGTGEAFF
>15|TRBV10-2|TRBJ2-4
CASSPTALAKNIQYF
>15|TRBV6-6|TRBJ1-2
CASSYSPQNNYGYTF
>14|TRBV27|TRBJ1-2
CASSKNRGLGGYTF
>14|TRBV5-1|TRBJ1-1
CASSVRGQDTEAFF
>14|TRBV19|TRBJ1-5
CASQSGVGDQPQHF
>14|TRBV6-4|TRBJ2-6
CASSPSSGANVLTF
>15|TRBV28|TRBJ2-7
CASSSRREGTYEQYF
>15|TRBV10-2|TRBJ1-4
CASSEGGFPNEKLFF
>16|TRBV7-6|TRBJ1-1
CASSPGQGGMNTEAFF
>13|TRBV28|TRBJ2-2
CASSFSDTGELFF
>15|TRBV10-3|TRBJ2-5
CAISGTSGSLETQYF
>14|TRBV5-1|TRBJ1-5
CASSPQGGGQPQHF
>15|TRBV29-1|TRBJ1-2
CSVEDVRDRAYGYTF
>14|TRBV7-2|TRBJ1-3
CASSPDRGGNTIYF